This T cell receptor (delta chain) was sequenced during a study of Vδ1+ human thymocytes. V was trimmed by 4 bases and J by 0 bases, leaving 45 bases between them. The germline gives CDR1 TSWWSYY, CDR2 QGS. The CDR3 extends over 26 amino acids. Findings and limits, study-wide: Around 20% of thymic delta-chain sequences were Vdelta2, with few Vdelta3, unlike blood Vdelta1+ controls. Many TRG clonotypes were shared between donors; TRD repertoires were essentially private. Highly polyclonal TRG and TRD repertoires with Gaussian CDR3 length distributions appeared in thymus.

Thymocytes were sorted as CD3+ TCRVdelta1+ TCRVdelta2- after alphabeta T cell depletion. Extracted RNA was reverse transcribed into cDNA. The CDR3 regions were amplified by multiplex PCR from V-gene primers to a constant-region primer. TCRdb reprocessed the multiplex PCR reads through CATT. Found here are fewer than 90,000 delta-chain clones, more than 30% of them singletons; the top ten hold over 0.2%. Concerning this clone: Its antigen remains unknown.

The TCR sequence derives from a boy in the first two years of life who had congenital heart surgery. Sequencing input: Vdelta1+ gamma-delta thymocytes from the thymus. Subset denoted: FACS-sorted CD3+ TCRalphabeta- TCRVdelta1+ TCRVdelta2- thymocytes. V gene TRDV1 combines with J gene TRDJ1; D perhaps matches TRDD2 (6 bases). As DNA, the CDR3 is TGTGCTCTTGGGGGAAGGTCCCCGATGCGGCGGCCTTCCCCAATCCCGGGGTTAGGGTACACCGATAAACTCATCTTT. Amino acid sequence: CALGGRSPMRRPSPIPGLGYTDKLIF.